One T cell receptor beta chain is described in this entry. Its antigen is not identified. V shed 1 base and J 0 bases; nucleotides not matched to a gene: 5. This CDR3 has 17 amino acids. Per the germline V gene, CDR1 is KGHSH and CDR2 is LQKENI. The authors reverse transcribed all of the isolated RNA, so sequencing captured expressed TCRB transcripts. Sequencing used immunoSEQ multiplex PCR; TCRdb keeps in-frame clones, though not all of them. The sample yields more than 100,000 clones, 25% to 30% seen once. The sample comes from a study of beta chain features in type 1 diabetes. The study's findings and limits: Because the template was cDNA, high-expressing cells might be over-represented. Type 1 diabetes patients had moderately but significantly shorter TCRB CDR3s in all four CD4+ subsets.

The source of this sequence is a woman under 30 with type 1 diabetes. The V call is TRBV18, the J call TRBJ2-2; 7 positions match TRBD2. Sequenced input: central memory CD4+ T cells from blood. In DNA form, the CDR3 reads TGTGCCAGCTCACCACGGGCTAGCGGATCGAACACCGGGGAGCTGTTTTTT. Amino acid sequence: CASSPRASGSNTGELFF.